This TCR beta chain was sequenced during a study of blood T cell repertoires in COVID-19. The wider study: From the United States, Italy and Spain came samples of acute and convalescent COVID-19. PBMCs, B-cell-depleted T cells, or T cells provided the cDNA or gDNA that made up the material.

This clone is a singleton in its sample. Generated by immunoSEQ multiplex PCR, the TCRdb table keeps only in-frame clones and is missing some. The sample has some 130,000 clones, 84% seen once; the top ten hold about 13%. The receptor comes from a human donor in a cohort sampled during active COVID-19. The specimen was peripheral blood.

CDR3 loop: CASSRTSGGAYEQFF. DNA for the CDR3: TGCGCCAGCAGCCGGACTAGCGGGGGGGCCTATGAGCAGTTCTTC. V and J are TRBV4-1 and TRBJ2-1; 15 bases fit TRBD2. This CDR3 contains 15 residues. Per germline, CDR1 MGHRA and CDR2 YSYEKL. V gave up 4 bases and J gave up 8 bases; unmatched junction bases: 3.